The source of this T cell receptor beta chain is a study of T-cell memory formation after mild COVID-19. Study information: Each donor largely had its own TCR clusters. Study conclusions and caveats: Balance between CD4 and CD8 was seen in clones contracting day 15 to 85, and a CD4+ lean was seen in later expanders. A subset of responding clones appeared in pre-infection memory, suggesting cross-reactive memory joined.

This clonotype was observed a few times. What it binds is unknown. TCRdb reprocessed the 5' RACE reads with MiXCR, giving one entry per CDR3 protein. The sample shows fewer than 350,000 distinct CDR3 sequences, around 15% of them seen only once. Germline assignment: CDR1 LGHNA and CDR2 YSLEER. With 0 bases removed from V and 8 bases from J, the gap between germline ends came to 10 bases. The CDR3 has 13 amino acids. This clonotype was obtained from a man between 18 and 29 years old who had mild COVID-19 (a few samples of this study predate the infection). Cell type and time point are not known. The V call is TRBV4-3, the J call TRBJ1-2; D perhaps matches TRBD1 (5 bases). The specimen sequenced was PBMCs or a T cell subset sorted from them (not recorded which). Written as DNA, the CDR3 is TGCGCCAGCAGCCAAGAACCAGGGACCGGCTACACCTTC. It yields the protein CASSQEPGTGYTF.